Listed below are T cell receptor beta chains from one sample, sequenced in a study of technical replicates of blood from a handful of donors. Sequencing used immunoSEQ multiplex PCR; TCRdb keeps in-frame clones, though not all of them. Among 65,000 to 80,000 clones listed, 95% to 99% were seen once. Sequenced input: T cells isolated from PBMCs. The receptors stem from a human donor in good health. CDR3s include the opening cysteine and the closing phenylalanine or tryptophan. Each record gives: V gene, D gene, CDR3 protein. A D gene is named only where the DNA matches it firmly.

v_gene: TRBV6-6
d_gene: TRBD2
CDR3aa: CASSSGGDRGYEQYF

v_gene: TRBV23-1
d_gene: .
CDR3aa: CASSQGKEGLSYEQYF

v_gene: TRBV9
d_gene: TRBD2
CDR3aa: CASSPRGTPSSYNEQFF

v_gene: TRBV30
d_gene: .
CDR3aa: CAWSAGGEAFF

v_gene: TRBV10-1
d_gene: .
CDR3aa: CASSESSREGGYTF

v_gene: TRBV4-1
d_gene: TRBD2
CDR3aa: CASSQEPMSRELDNEQFF

v_gene: TRBV6-6
d_gene: .
CDR3aa: CASSSGRSEPYNEQFF

v_gene: TRBV5-8
d_gene: TRBD1
CDR3aa: CASSSGTGETDTQYF

v_gene: TRBV6-1
d_gene: .
CDR3aa: CASMVQGSYNQPQHF

v_gene: TRBV28
d_gene: .
CDR3aa: CASSLLVMNTEAFF

v_gene: TRBV5-1
d_gene: TRBD2
CDR3aa: CASSTSGRSTNEQYF

v_gene: TRBV4-1
d_gene: TRBD2
CDR3aa: CASSQGGSGSSYNEQFF

v_gene: TRBV6-4
d_gene: .
CDR3aa: CASSDPKRRVSNTIYF

v_gene: TRBV19
d_gene: .
CDR3aa: CASSIDGPYQPQHF

v_gene: TRBV7-9
d_gene: TRBD1
CDR3aa: CASSLGGQGGQPQHF

v_gene: TRBV9
d_gene: .
CDR3aa: CASSVIATTGELFF

v_gene: TRBV5-1
d_gene: TRBD2
CDR3aa: CASRLTGAPGLAGGPSTDTQYF

v_gene: TRBV7-9
d_gene: TRBD1
CDR3aa: CASSSNPGGSVAFF

v_gene: TRBV2
d_gene: .
CDR3aa: CASSFARSGANVLTF

v_gene: TRBV6-6
d_gene: TRBD1
CDR3aa: CASSYFGTGGNTEAFF

v_gene: TRBV4-1
d_gene: .
CDR3aa: CASSQEADLNEQFF

v_gene: TRBV4-1
d_gene: TRBD2
CDR3aa: CASSHTGTSDEQFF

v_gene: TRBV7-2
d_gene: TRBD1
CDR3aa: CASSLLRTGTNEKLFF

v_gene: TRBV10-3
d_gene: .
CDR3aa: CAISDTRDGGPNTEAFF

v_gene: TRBV4-3
d_gene: .
CDR3aa: CASSQDLSGISVTEAFF

v_gene: TRBV6-5
d_gene: TRBD2
CDR3aa: CVSRAGGQETQYF

v_gene: TRBV20-1
d_gene: .
CDR3aa: CSARSLHEQYF

v_gene: TRBV7-9
d_gene: .
CDR3aa: CAGTRGEVYEQYF

v_gene: TRBV6-1
d_gene: .
CDR3aa: CASSPLQGYAGELFF

v_gene: TRBV5-1
d_gene: TRBD2
CDR3aa: CASSTGLAGGPIDEQFF

v_gene: TRBV5-4
d_gene: .
CDR3aa: CASGDAEQFF